The source of this T cell receptor beta chain is a study of T-cell memory formation after mild COVID-19. Study-wide results and limits: Memory sampled before infection contained some responding clones, suggesting cross-reactive memory joined. CD4/CD8 balance held among clones contracting day 15 to 85, and later expanders leaned CD4+.

This clonotype was observed a few times. Its target is unknown. The authors produced TCR alpha and TCR beta cDNA libraries with sample barcodes and UMIs by 5'RACE using constant-segment primers. From the 5' RACE reads, TCRdb called clonotypes with MiXCR, one entry per CDR3 protein. Counted here are under 450,000 distinct CDR3 sequences, more than 20% occurring once; the ten biggest clones make up roughly 13%. V trimming: 3 bases; J trimming: 5 bases; junction bases outside the gene matches: 5. Germline lookup yields CDR1 LGHNA and CDR2 YSLEER. This CDR3 has 14 residues. This clonotype was obtained from an adult woman who had mild COVID-19 (a few samples of this study predate the infection). Cell type and time point are not known. Sequenced material: PBMCs or a T cell subset sorted from them (not recorded which). The chain joins TRBV4-3 to TRBJ2-7; 9 bases fit TRBD1. The CDR3 region is CASSHGQGRDEQYF. As DNA, the CDR3 is TGCGCCAGCAGCCACGGACAGGGGAGGGACGAGCAGTACTTC.